This entry concerns a single TCR beta chain. Its antigen is as yet unknown. A much larger clone differs by one base, so this may be a read error. This specimen comes from a study of neurological immune-mediated disorders. General study results and limits: HTLV-1-associated myelopathy led in TCR clonal expansion, while multiple sclerosis ranked lowest, below healthy controls. Expanded clones shared no identical CDR3 amino acid sequences across subjects, which suggested private TCR-beta repertoires in all groups.

As healthy controls, volunteers from a blood bank in Maryland, USA, were used. It was by 5'RACE with 10-nucleotide random UMIs that the cDNA was made. From the 5' RACE reads, TCRdb called clonotypes with MiXCR, one entry per CDR3 protein. The sample has tens of thousands of distinct CDR3 sequences, about 9.7% seen once. The CDR3 spans 13 residues. The germline CDR1 and CDR2 sequences are LGHNA and YNFKEQ. This sequence originates from a man aged 50-59 years in good health. Specimen: PBMCs. V usage is TRBV4-2 and J usage is TRBJ1-1, with D unclear. CDR3 DNA sequence: TGTGCCATCAGCCAAGATCGGATAACTGAAGCTTTCTTT. Its protein product is CAISQDRITEAFF.